What follows are 13 T cell receptor beta chains derived from one specimen sequenced in a study of T cell responses to AZD1222 COVID-19 vaccine. Repertoires were generated with immunoSEQ multiplex PCR, while TCRdb's copy carries only in-frame clones and drops some. This table has about 94,000 clones, roughly 85% appearing once. Specimen: peripheral blood, collected 28 days after the second AZD1222 dose. The source is an adult who received the AZD1222 COVID-19 vaccine.

In its sample, this clone ranks as medium-sized. This rearrangement joins TRBV6-1 to TRBJ2-3; perhaps TRBD2 as D (6 bases). The germline gives CDR1 MNHNS, CDR2 SASEGT. The CDR3 consists of 10 residues. The germline V and J ends were trimmed by 5 bases and 9 bases, with 6 bases remaining between them. The CDR3 is CASSSGTQYF. The CDR3 coding sequence is TGTGCCAGCAGTAGCGGGACGCAGTATTTT.

This chain connects TRBV7-3 to TRBJ2-7, with 9 bases identical to TRBD1. Germline CDR1 is SGHTA and CDR2 is FQGTGA. The CDR3 sequence is 15 residues long. The junction had 8 bases not matched to a gene; V was cut back by 6 bases and J by 2 bases. Here the CDR3 DNA reads TGTGCCAGCAGTACAACCGGGACAGGGCCCTACGAGCAGTACTTC. It codes for CASSTTGTGPYEQYF.

The chain links TRBV10-1 to TRBJ2-7; perhaps TRBD1 as D (6 bases). Per the germline V gene, CDR1 is WNHNN and CDR2 is SYGVQD (reference sequence). The CDR3 extends over 14 amino acids. V gave up 0 bases and J gave up 2 bases, with 8 bases separating them. The CDR3 region is CASSESTGPYEQYF. The CDR3 DNA is TGCGCCAGCAGTGAGTCTACAGGGCCCTACGAGCAGTACTTC.

This rearrangement joins TRBV14 to TRBJ2-3, with 9 nucleotides matching TRBD2. Germline CDR1 is SGHDN and CDR2 is FVKESK. V gave up 2 bases and J gave up 7 bases; unmatched junction bases: 7. The CDR3 extends over 15 amino acids. This CDR3 reads CASSQRREGLYTQYF. CDR3 DNA: TGTGCCAGCAGCCAACGGCGGGAGGGCCTCTATACGCAGTATTTT.

The V gene is TRBV7-2, the J gene TRBJ2-7; D unresolved. This CDR3 comprises 14 residues. Looked up from germline, CDR1 is SGHTA and CDR2 is FQGNSA. Trimming stripped 5 bases from V and 2 bases from J, with 13 bases between. CDR3: CASSPPAETYEQYF. Written as DNA, the CDR3 is TGTGCCAGCAGCCCGCCCGCTGAGACCTACGAGCAGTACTTC.

The chain combines TRBV29-1 with TRBJ2-7, with 11 bases matching TRBD2. This CDR3 region has 22 residues. Germline V gives CDR1 SQVTM, CDR2 ANQGSEA. Unmatched junction bases numbered 28, after V lost 3 bases and J lost 3 bases. The CDR3 is CSVEPVQPLTSGTALGFYEQYF. CDR3 nucleotide sequence: TGCAGCGTTGAGCCGGTTCAACCTTTGACTAGCGGGACCGCCTTAGGGTTCTACGAGCAGTACTTC.

The V gene is TRBV4-3, the J gene TRBJ2-7; TRBD2 matches 12 bases. From germline, CDR1 is LGHNA and CDR2 YSLEER. After removal of 3 bases from V and 0 bases from J, the junction contained 9 bases not matched to a gene. CDR3 length: 18 amino acids. The CDR3 DNA reads TGCGCCAGCAGCCAGGAACTTACTAGCGGGGGGTTCTCCTACGAGCAGTACTTC. This codes for CASSQELTSGGFSYEQYF.

The CDR3: CASSYTQTGAGRGYTF. CDR3 nucleotide sequence: TGTGCCAGCAGTTACACCCAGACAGGGGCCGGTCGTGGCTACACCTTC. The chain couples TRBV6-2 or TRBV6-3 to TRBJ1-2, with TRBD1 matching over 8 bases. The V gene end was trimmed by 2 bases and the J gene end by 7 bases; junction bases not matched to a gene: 12. Germline loops: CDR1 MNHEY, CDR2 SVGEGT. The CDR3 has 16 residues.

V gene TRBV10-1 combines with J gene TRBJ2-3; 12 bases match TRBD2. J was trimmed by 3 bases and V by 6 bases; bases with no gene match: 10. The CDR3 contains 17 residues. From germline, CDR1 is WNHNN and CDR2 SYGVQD (reference sequence). CDR3 DNA: TGCGCCAGCAGCCTTACCGGACTAGCGGGATCGACAGATACGCAGTATTTT. This gives the protein CASSLTGLAGSTDTQYF.

This rearrangement joins TRBV6-5 to TRBJ1-2, with TRBD1 matching over 8 bases. The CDR3 runs 14 residues. CDR1 is MNHEY and CDR2 is SVGAGI in the germline V gene. Trimming cost V 6 bases and J 5 bases; bases outside gene matches: 8. The CDR3 sequence is CASRDRALQYGYTF. DNA of the CDR3: TGTGCCAGCAGGGACAGGGCCTTACAATATGGCTACACCTTC.

The gene calls are TRBV7-6 and TRBJ1-3, with D unclear. V was cut by 2 bases and J by 0 bases, with 14 bases left in between. The CDR3 totals 17 residues. CDR1 is SGHVS, CDR2 FNYEAQ, per germline. The CDR3 loop is CASSLRADMLSGNTIYF. The CDR3 DNA sequence: TGTGCCAGCAGCTTAAGGGCAGACATGCTCTCTGGAAACACCATATATTTT.

The CDR3 nucleotides are TGTGCCAGCAGCGCTCGGGGTAGCGGGTACTCCTACAATGAGCAGTTCTTC. The encoded protein is CASSARGSGYSYNEQFF. The rearrangement links TRBV7-9 to TRBJ2-1; 7 bases align to TRBD2. Germline loops: CDR1 SEHNR, CDR2 FQNEAQ (reference sequence). V lost 5 bases and J lost 0; bases outside the gene matches: 10. The CDR3 runs 17 residues. The full variable domain, completed using reference TRBV7-9 and TRBJ2-1, is DTGVSQNPRHKITKRGQNVTFRCDPISEHNRLYWYRQTLGQGPEFLTYFQNEAQLEKSRLLSDRFSAERPKGSFSTLEIQRTEQGDSAMYLCASSARGSGYSYNEQFFGPGTRLTVL.

The rearrangement uses TRBV9 and TRBJ1-3, with D uncertain. With 3 bases removed from V and 1 base from J, the gap between germline ends came to 5 bases. Germline assignment: CDR1 SGDLS and CDR2 YYNGEE. This CDR3 is 13 amino acids long. This chain's CDR3 is CASSDRSGNTIYF. DNA of the CDR3: TGTGCCAGCAGCGACAGATCTGGAAACACCATATATTTT.